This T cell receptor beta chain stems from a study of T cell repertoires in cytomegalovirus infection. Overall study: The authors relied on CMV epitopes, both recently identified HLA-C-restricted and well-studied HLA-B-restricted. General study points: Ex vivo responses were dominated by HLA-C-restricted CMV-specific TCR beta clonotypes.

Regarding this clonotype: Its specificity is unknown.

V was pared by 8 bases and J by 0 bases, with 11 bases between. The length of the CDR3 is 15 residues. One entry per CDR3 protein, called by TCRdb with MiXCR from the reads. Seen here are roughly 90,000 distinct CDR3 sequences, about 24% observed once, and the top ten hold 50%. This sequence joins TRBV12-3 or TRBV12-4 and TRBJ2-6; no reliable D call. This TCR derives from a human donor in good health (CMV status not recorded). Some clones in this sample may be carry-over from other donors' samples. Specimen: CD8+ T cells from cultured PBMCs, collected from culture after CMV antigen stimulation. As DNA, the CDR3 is TGTGCCAGCTCCGTGGAGACCTCTGGGGCCAACGTCCTGACTTTC. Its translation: CASSVETSGANVLTF.